This TCR beta chain was sequenced during a study of identical twins. Findings and limits, study-wide: Analyses of zero insertions could be partly confounded by invariant MAIT and iNKT cells.

A universal primer site was created by template switching, with the cDNA bearing unique molecular identifiers. TCRdb itself ran the 5' RACE reads through MiXCR, one entry per CDR3 protein. The repertoire holds 450,000 or so distinct CDR3 sequences, with around 24% as singletons. This CDR3 is 14 amino acids long. Germline V gene sequence: CDR1 SGHVS, CDR2 FQNEAQ. Unmatched junction bases numbered 9, after V lost 6 bases and J lost 5 bases. About this clonotype itself: The antigen is undetermined.

These sequences were also reported in another study, on T cells expressing NK-cell markers.

The sample comprised CD4+ T cells sorted from blood. This sequence was found in a woman aged 18-35 years in good health. J is TRBJ1-1 and V is TRBV7-8, with 7 bases fitting TRBD1. The CDR3: CASRGTVLWTEAFF. Here the CDR3 DNA reads TGTGCCAGCAGGGGGACAGTACTGTGGACTGAAGCTTTCTTT.